A single sample gave rise to the 22 T cell receptor beta chains below, sequenced in a study of blood T cell repertoires in COVID-19. TCRdb keeps only in-frame clones here, not all; method: immunoSEQ multiplex PCR. Of about 98,000 clones in the sample, more than 75% were seen once. The sequencing input was peripheral blood. These receptors originate from a human donor in a cohort sampled during active COVID-19.

For this clone: An end of the junction does not agree with germline; a read error may underlie this. This rearrangement joins TRBV2 to TRBJ2-1; 10 bases map to TRBD1. The CDR3 has 11 residues. Germline lookup yields CDR1 SNHLY and CDR2 FYNNEI. CDR3 protein: CASSSPGQGIF. As DNA, the CDR3 is TGTGCCAGCAGTTCACCGGGACAGGGGATCTTC.

The chain recombines TRBV7-2 with TRBJ2-1; a weak D match, TRBD1 (6 bases). The CDR3 runs to 15 residues. CDR1 SGHTA and CDR2 FQGNSA come from the germline V gene. V was clipped by 5 bases and J by 2 bases, with 13 bases between them. This CDR3 is CASSRNPGAYNEQFF. The CDR3 DNA reads TGTGCCAGCAGCCGCAACCCAGGGGCCTACAATGAGCAGTTCTTC.

This chain uses TRBV28 with TRBJ1-2; D gene unclear. Trimming left V 2 bases short and J 2 bases short, with 9 bases between. Germline V gene data show CDR1 as MDHEN and CDR2 as SYDVKM. CDR3 length equals 14 residues. CDR3 loop: CASSLLTMNYGYTF. As DNA, the CDR3 is TGTGCCAGCAGTTTACTGACAATGAACTATGGCTACACCTTC.

This chain links TRBV7-9 with TRBJ2-1; the match to TRBD1 covers 8 bases. The CDR3 is 15 residues long. J gave up 8 bases and V 0 bases, and 6 bases lay outside the gene matches. The V gene's germline CDR1 is SEHNR and CDR2 FQNEAQ (reference sequence). In DNA, the CDR3 is TGTGCCAGCAGCTTAGCAGCGGACAGGGCCTATGAGCAGTTCTTC. Protein: CASSLAADRAYEQFF.

The V call is TRBV2, the J call TRBJ2-5; 12 nucleotides agree with TRBD2. Germline CDR1 reads SNHLY; CDR2 reads FYNNEI. Germline trimming cut 6 bases from V and 2 bases from J; bases unmatched to any gene: 4. The CDR3 runs to 15 residues. In DNA form, the CDR3 reads TGTGCCAGCAGCCCTGGACTAGCGGGGCAAGAGACCCAGTACTTC. This gives the protein CASSPGLAGQETQYF.

The chain combines TRBV19 with TRBJ2-5; a weak D match, TRBD2 (6 bases). The germline V and J ends were trimmed by 3 bases and 5 bases, with 16 bases remaining between them. The CDR3 runs to 15 residues. Germline loops: CDR1 LNHDA, CDR2 SQIVND (reference sequence). CDR3 DNA: TGTGCCAGTAGTATTTCGGTAACGGGGAGGGAGACCCAGTACTTC. Translated: CASSISVTGRETQYF.

This chain connects TRBV19 to TRBJ1-4; 7 nucleotides agree with TRBD1. Germline V gives CDR1 LNHDA, CDR2 SQIVND (reference sequence). This CDR3 has 14 amino acids. The V segment lost 4 bases and the J segment 5 bases; nucleotides outside the gene matches: 4. The DNA for the CDR3 is TGTGCCAGTAGTAGGACAGGCTCCAATGAAAAACTGTTTTTT. Its protein is CASSRTGSNEKLFF.

This chain joins TRBV6-2 or TRBV6-3 and TRBJ1-2, with a weak D call TRBD1 (5 bases). Trimming removed 6 bases at V and 3 bases at J, with 11 bases between. CDR3 size: 13 residues. Germline-derived CDR1 and CDR2 are MNHEY and SVGEGT. The CDR3 sequence is CASSDSYYYGYTF. The CDR3 coding sequence is TGTGCCAGCAGCGACAGTTACTACTATGGCTACACCTTC.

The chain links TRBV7-9 to TRBJ1-1, with a weak D call TRBD1 (6 bases). V shed 1 base and J shed 5 bases, with 11 bases lying between them. This CDR3 is 14 amino acids long. Per the germline V gene, CDR1 is SEHNR and CDR2 is FQNEAQ (reference sequence). The CDR3 region has the DNA TGTGCCAGCAGCTTAGAGGTAGGGGGTACTGAAGCTTTCTTT. Its translation: CASSLEVGGTEAFF.

J is TRBJ1-3 and V is TRBV5-6; D ambiguous. This CDR3 spans 14 amino acids. Germline lookup yields CDR1 SGHDT and CDR2 YYEEEE. V was trimmed by 0 bases and J by 4 bases, leaving 8 bases between them. The DNA of the CDR3 is TGTGCCAGCAGCTTGGGTTTACAGGGAAACACCATATATTTT. This sequence encodes CASSLGLQGNTIYF. The full variable domain, completed using reference TRBV5-6 and TRBJ1-3, is DAGVTQSPTHLIKTRGQQVTLRCSPKSGHDTVSWYQQALGQGPQFIFQYYEEEERQRGNFPDRFSGHQFPNYSSELNVNALLLGDSALYLCASSLGLQGNTIYFGEGSWLTVV.

The J gene is TRBJ1-1, the V gene TRBV18; 7 bases are a match to TRBD1. This CDR3 contains 14 residues. Germline V gives CDR1 KGHSH, CDR2 LQKENI. J was trimmed by 4 bases and V by 1 base; bases with no gene match: 3. The CDR3: CASSPQGASTEAFF. For the CDR3, the DNA is TGTGCCAGCTCACCACAGGGGGCCTCCACTGAAGCTTTCTTT.

J is TRBJ2-7 and V is TRBV3-1 (or the pseudogene TRBV3-2); D is uncertain. The CDR3 totals 16 residues. The germline V gene encodes CDR1 LGHDT and CDR2 YNNKEL (reference sequence). Trimming removed 6 bases from V and 1 base from J, with 19 bases in between. CDR3 nucleotides: TGTGCCAGCAGTCCCTTTTGCGAGGCAGAATCCTACGAGCAGTACTTC. The encoded protein is CASSPFCEAESYEQYF.

The CDR3 region is CASSLSRDRVLGANVLTF. The CDR3 DNA reads TGTGCCAGCAGCTTAAGCCGGGACAGGGTCTTAGGGGCCAACGTCCTGACTTTC. The chain couples TRBV7-8 to TRBJ2-6; 9 bases are a match to TRBD1. Germline assignment: CDR1 SGHVS and CDR2 FQNEAQ. After removal of 2 bases from V and 4 bases from J, the junction contained 9 bases not matched to a gene. CDR3 length: 18 amino acids.

The rearrangement uses TRBV11-3 and TRBJ2-3; D ambiguous. Germline V gives CDR1 SGHNT, CDR2 YENEEA. Trimming removed 8 bases at V and 1 base at J, with 10 bases between. The CDR3 has 13 amino acids. CDR3 residues: CASGPRGTDTQYF. The CDR3 region has the DNA TGTGCCAGCGGTCCCCGGGGCACAGATACGCAGTATTTT.

CDR3 DNA: TGTGCCAGCAGGGGGACTAGCGGGGGCCTAGACTCCTACGAGCAGTACTTC. It encodes CASRGTSGGLDSYEQYF. The V call is TRBV28, the J call TRBJ2-7; TRBD2 agrees at 14 bases. J lost 0 bases, V lost 6 bases, and 7 bases had no gene match. The CDR3 covers 17 residues. Germline V gene lookup returns CDR1 MDHEN and CDR2 SYDVKM.

The chain employs TRBV7-9 and TRBJ1-4; D gene ambiguous. V was cut by 3 bases and J by 8 bases, with 16 bases left in between. Per germline, CDR1 SEHNR and CDR2 FQNEAQ (reference sequence). The CDR3 loop spans 15 amino acids. The CDR3 here is CASSFSSVTPEKLFF. The CDR3 DNA is TGTGCCAGCAGCTTCTCGAGCGTTACTCCCGAAAAACTGTTTTTT. Using reference TRBV7-9 and TRBJ1-4 for the parts outside the CDR3, the full variable domain is DTGVSQNPRHKITKRGQNVTFRCDPISEHNRLYWYRQTLGQGPEFLTYFQNEAQLEKSRLLSDRFSAERPKGSFSTLEIQRTEQGDSAMYLCASSFSSVTPEKLFFGSGTQLSVL.

The chain couples TRBV7-8 to TRBJ1-2; D remains ambiguous. CDR1 is SGHVS and CDR2 is FQNEAQ in the germline V gene. CDR3 length: 14 residues. The V gene lost 1 base and the J gene lost 6 bases, with 12 bases spanning the gap. The CDR3 here is CASSLVTRADGYTF. CDR3 bases: TGTGCCAGCAGCTTAGTAACGAGGGCCGATGGCTACACCTTC.

The rearrangement uses TRBV5-4 and TRBJ2-5; TRBD1 matches 9 bases. CDR1 is SGHNT, CDR2 YYREEE, per germline (reference sequence). The junction had 10 bases not matched to a gene; V was cut back by 3 bases and J by 4 bases. The CDR3 totals 16 residues. CDR3: CASSSSGTGYRETQYF. The CDR3 nucleotides read TGTGCCAGCAGCTCCTCCGGGACAGGGTATCGAGAGACCCAGTACTTC.

V usage is TRBV5-1 and J usage is TRBJ2-1; TRBD2 matches at 10 bases. Germline V gene data show CDR1 as SGHRS and CDR2 as YFSETQ. With V trimmed by 3 bases and J by 16 bases, 16 bases remained unmatched. The length of the CDR3 is 15 residues. In DNA, the CDR3 is TGCGCCAGCAGCTCCGGGACTAGCGTCGAACGCAAGTACTTCTTC. Encoded protein: CASSSGTSVERKYFF.

CDR3 region: CASPPNLRPGRDTEAFF. In DNA form, the CDR3 reads TGTGCCAGCCCCCCCAACCTGAGGCCTGGGCGGGACACTGAAGCTTTCTTT. The rearrangement uses TRBV28 and TRBJ1-1; no reliable D call. V lost 8 bases to trimming and J lost 3 bases, with 25 bases between them. From germline, CDR1 is MDHEN and CDR2 SYDVKM. This CDR3 region has 17 residues.

The chain links TRBV19 to TRBJ1-6; tentative D call: TRBD1 (6 bases). V was trimmed by 6 bases and J by 13 bases, leaving 13 bases between them. The CDR3 sequence is 12 residues long. The V gene's germline CDR1 is LNHDA and CDR2 SQIVND (reference sequence). In DNA, the CDR3 is TGTGCCAGTAGAGGACAGCGGGATCCCCTCCACTTT. Its translation is CASRGQRDPLHF.

The rearrangement uses TRBV6-5 and TRBJ1-3, with TRBD1 matching over 9 bases. The CDR3 spans 14 residues. V lost 8 bases, J lost 7 bases, and 9 bases stayed unmatched. Per germline, CDR1 MNHEY and CDR2 SVGAGI. The CDR3 protein is CASGIPGTGNTIYF. CDR3 DNA: TGTGCCAGCGGGATCCCTGGGACAGGGAACACCATATATTTT.